The 5 T cell receptor beta chains in this list originate from one sample, sequenced in a study of cytotoxic CD8 clonotypes in ibrutinib-treated CLL. Assay: immunoSEQ multiplex PCR; the TCRdb copy retains only in-frame clones and omits some. The sample yields some 92,000 clones, around 77% seen once. The sequenced sample was PBMCs, obtained after 24 months of ibrutinib treatment. The source is a human donor with chronic lymphocytic leukemia.

The chain uses TRBV7-2 and TRBJ2-5, with 11 bases lining up with TRBD1. Germline V lookup: CDR1 SGHTA, CDR2 FQGNSA. The CDR3 covers 14 residues. J was trimmed by 6 bases and V by 5 bases; bases with no gene match: 5. Here the CDR3 DNA reads TGTGCCAGCAGCCAGGACAGGGGGCTAAAGACCCAGTACTTC. It encodes CASSQDRGLKTQYF.

The gene calls are TRBV7-9 and TRBJ2-7; D unresolved. This CDR3 contains 14 residues. The V gene's germline CDR1 is SEHNR and CDR2 FQNEAQ (reference sequence). Trimming stripped 5 bases from V and 5 bases from J, with 16 bases between. The CDR3 here is CASSRWTMPHEQYF. Here the CDR3 DNA reads TGTGCCAGCAGCCGGTGGACGATGCCCCACGAGCAGTACTTC.

The chain links TRBV28 to TRBJ1-4; D perhaps matches TRBD1 (6 bases). Germline loops: CDR1 MDHEN, CDR2 SYDVKM. The CDR3 length is 17 residues. Trimming took off 1 base at V and 6 bases at J, with 18 bases between the two ends. The CDR3 protein is CASSLSRGGWSHEKLFF. CDR3 DNA sequence: TGTGCCAGCAGTTTATCGAGGGGGGGGTGGTCCCATGAAAAACTGTTTTTT.

The J gene is TRBJ1-1, the V gene TRBV28, with D possibly TRBD1 on 5 matching bases. Trimming removed 5 bases at V and 10 bases at J, with 11 bases between. Germline V CDR1 and CDR2: MDHEN, SYDVKM. This CDR3 spans 11 amino acids. CDR3 nucleotide sequence: TGTGCCAGCAGTCAGGGTCGGGGAGCTTTCTTT. Protein product: CASSQGRGAFF.

The V and J genes are TRBV7-2 and TRBJ2-5, with D possibly called TRBD1 or TRBD2 (6 bases each). The CDR3 runs 18 residues. Trimming removed 5 bases at V and 6 bases at J, with 28 bases between. Germline assignment: CDR1 SGHTA and CDR2 FQGNSA. Here the CDR3 reads CASSRLRGATWVSKTQYF. CDR3 coding DNA: TGTGCCAGCAGCCGTCTTAGGGGGGCGACTTGGGTCAGCAAGACCCAGTACTTC.